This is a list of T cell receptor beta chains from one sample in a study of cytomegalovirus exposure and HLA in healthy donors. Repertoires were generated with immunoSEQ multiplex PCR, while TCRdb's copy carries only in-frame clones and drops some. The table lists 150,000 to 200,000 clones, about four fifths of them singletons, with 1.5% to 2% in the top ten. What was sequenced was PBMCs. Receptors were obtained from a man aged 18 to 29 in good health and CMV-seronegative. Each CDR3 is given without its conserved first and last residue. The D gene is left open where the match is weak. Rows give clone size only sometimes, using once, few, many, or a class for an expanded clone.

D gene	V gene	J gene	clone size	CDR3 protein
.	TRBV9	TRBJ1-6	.	ASSVGLASGNSPLH
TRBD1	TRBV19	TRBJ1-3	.	ASTPPGQGVGNTIY
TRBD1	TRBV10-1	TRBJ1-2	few	ASRTDRGRRANYGYT
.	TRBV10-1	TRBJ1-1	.	ASSGRVGDTEAF
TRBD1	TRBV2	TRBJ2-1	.	ASSDWTGNEQF
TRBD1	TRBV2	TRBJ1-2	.	ASSELDRVDYGYT
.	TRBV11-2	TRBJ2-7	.	ASSPSSYEQY
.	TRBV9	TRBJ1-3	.	ASSGDSGNTIY
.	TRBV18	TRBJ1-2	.	ASSPIFKAESNYGYT
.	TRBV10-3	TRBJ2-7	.	AISESGGFQLYEQY
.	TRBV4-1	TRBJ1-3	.	ASSQVLSSAGGNTIY
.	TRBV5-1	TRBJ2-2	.	ASTPWQANTGELF
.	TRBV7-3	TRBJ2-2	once	ASSPLSTAGGTGELF
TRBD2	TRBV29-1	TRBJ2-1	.	SVDGTSGRANNEQF
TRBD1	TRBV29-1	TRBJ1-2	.	SVMTLGQLLSYT
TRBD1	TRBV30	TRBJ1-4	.	AWSRQGLGLRGSEKLF